This TCR beta chain was retrieved from a study of T cells in localized non-small cell lung cancer. The study, taken as a whole, reports: The study linked higher blood T cell density to longer overall survival. Detection in adjacent lung was observed for a median roughly 62 of the top 100 tumor clones. Uninvolved adjacent lung had more T cell clonality than any other tissue, topping tumor.

The CDR3 has 14 residues. CDR1 and CDR2 (germline): SGHVS, FQNEAQ. About this clone: The antigen is unknown.

TCRdb's copy holds only in-frame clones and misses some; the assay was immunoSEQ multiplex PCR. Of tens of thousands of clones listed, roughly 85% were seen once; the top ten hold over 5.5%. The sequence was obtained from a male donor older than 55 with stage II lung adenocarcinoma. The chain uses TRBV7-8 and TRBJ2-5; D is unclear. The J call is doubtful: the DNA matches TRBJ2-7 better. The sequences come from peripheral blood mononuclear cells, collected before any cancer treatment. For the CDR3, the DNA is TGTGCCAGCAGCTTAGAACAACTCTCCTACGAGCAGTACTTC. It encodes CASSLEQLSYEQYF.